Below, 8 T cell receptor beta chains from the same sample are listed, as sequenced in a study of T cell repertoires in cytomegalovirus infection. TCRdb analysed the reads with MiXCR anew, one entry per CDR3 protein. Here the sample spans tens of thousands of distinct CDR3 sequences, around half being singletons. The antigens these receptors bind are not known. The material sequenced was CD8+ T cells from cultured PBMCs, taken from culture after CMV antigen stimulation. The receptor source for this set is a human donor in good health (CMV status not recorded). Some clones in this sample may be carry-over from other donors' samples.

The rearrangement joins TRBV7-6 to TRBJ2-1; 8 bases agree with TRBD2. The CDR3 length is 13 residues. V shed 7 bases, J shed 8 bases, and the junction held 7 bases outside the gene matches. CDR1 is SGHVS and CDR2 is FNYEAQ in the germline V gene. In DNA, the CDR3 is TGTGCCAGCAACCCGGGGGGGAGCGATGAGCAGTTCTTC. It encodes CASNPGGSDEQFF.

The J gene is TRBJ1-2, the V gene TRBV7-8; the D gene is possibly TRBD1 (5 bases). Per the germline V gene, CDR1 is SGHVS and CDR2 is FQNEAQ. The ends were cut back, 8 bases at V and 0 bases at J, with 16 bases in the middle. The CDR3 is made up of 15 amino acids. CDR3 protein: CASRLGTGANYGYTF. In DNA form, the CDR3 reads TGTGCCAGCCGCCTCGGTACAGGAGCTAACTATGGCTACACCTTC.

This chain uses TRBV12-3 or TRBV12-4 with TRBJ2-2; 7 bases are a match to TRBD1. This CDR3 has 14 amino acids. The trim removed 5 bases at V and 7 bases at J, leaving 7 bases unmatched. CDR3 region: CASSLGQRNGELFF. CDR3 sequence (DNA): TGTGCCAGCAGTCTGGGACAGCGGAACGGGGAGCTGTTTTTT.

Comment on this clonotype: The germline gene is not matched at one end of the junction; a read error may be the cause. V usage is TRBV4-2 and J usage is TRBJ1-1; D uncertain. This CDR3 spans 14 amino acids. Germline values: CDR1 LGHNA, CDR2 YNFKEQ. Here the CDR3 DNA reads TGTGCCAGCACCCAATTCGAGGTCGACACTGAAGCTTTCTTT. It translates to CASTQFEVDTEAFF.

CDR3 protein: CASSLKDRAYEQYF. The CDR3, as DNA: TGTGCCAGCAGTTTAAAAGACAGGGCCTACGAGCAGTACTTC. The rearrangement links TRBV27 to TRBJ2-7, with 7 bases matching TRBD1. V gave up 2 bases and J gave up 2 bases; unmatched junction bases: 3. CDR3 length: 14 residues. The V gene's germline CDR1 is MNHEY and CDR2 SMNVEV (reference sequence).

This clonotype occurred many times. This chain joins TRBV7-2 and TRBJ1-2; TRBD1 might be the D (5 bases). The CDR3 is 14 amino acids. Per germline, CDR1 SGHTA and CDR2 FQGNSA. The V and J ends lost 2 bases and 8 bases respectively, with 15 bases between them. In nucleotides, the CDR3 is TGTGCCAGCAGCTTAAGGGAATACAGGAGAGGCTACACCTTC. Its protein is CASSLREYRRGYTF.

This clonotype occurred once. The chain combines TRBV10-3 with TRBJ2-1; TRBD2 agrees at 7 bases. Trimming took 6 bases from V and 3 from J; bases not matched to a gene: 8. Germline assignment: CDR1 ENHRY and CDR2 SYGVKD. The CDR3 is 15 residues long. The CDR3 reads CAIRHRDYNYNEQFF. The CDR3 DNA sequence: TGTGCCATCAGGCACCGGGACTATAACTACAATGAGCAGTTCTTC.

This clonotype was counted many times. This chain links TRBV4-2 with TRBJ1-1; no clear D. Germline V gene sequence: CDR1 LGHNA, CDR2 YNFKEQ. The V end was cut by 1 base, the J end by 4 bases, with 13 bases between. The CDR3 contains 15 residues. The CDR3 DNA reads as TGTGCCAGCAGCCAAGTGGACGGAGAGAGCACTGAAGCTTTCTTT. This translates into CASSQVDGESTEAFF.